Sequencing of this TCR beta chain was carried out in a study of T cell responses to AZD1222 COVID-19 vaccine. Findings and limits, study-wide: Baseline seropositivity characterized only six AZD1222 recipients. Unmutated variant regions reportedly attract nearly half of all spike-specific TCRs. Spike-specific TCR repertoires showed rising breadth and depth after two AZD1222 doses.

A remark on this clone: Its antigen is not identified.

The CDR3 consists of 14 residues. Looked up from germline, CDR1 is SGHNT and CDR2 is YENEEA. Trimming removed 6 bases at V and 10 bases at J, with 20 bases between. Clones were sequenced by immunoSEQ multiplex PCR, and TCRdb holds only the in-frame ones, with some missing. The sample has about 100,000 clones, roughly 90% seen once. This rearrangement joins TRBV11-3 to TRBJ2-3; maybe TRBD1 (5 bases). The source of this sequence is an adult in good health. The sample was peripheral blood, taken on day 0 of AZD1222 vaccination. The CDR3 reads CASRDSVGARAQYF. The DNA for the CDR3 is TGTGCCAGCAGAGATTCGGTAGGGGCTCGGGCGCAGTATTTT.